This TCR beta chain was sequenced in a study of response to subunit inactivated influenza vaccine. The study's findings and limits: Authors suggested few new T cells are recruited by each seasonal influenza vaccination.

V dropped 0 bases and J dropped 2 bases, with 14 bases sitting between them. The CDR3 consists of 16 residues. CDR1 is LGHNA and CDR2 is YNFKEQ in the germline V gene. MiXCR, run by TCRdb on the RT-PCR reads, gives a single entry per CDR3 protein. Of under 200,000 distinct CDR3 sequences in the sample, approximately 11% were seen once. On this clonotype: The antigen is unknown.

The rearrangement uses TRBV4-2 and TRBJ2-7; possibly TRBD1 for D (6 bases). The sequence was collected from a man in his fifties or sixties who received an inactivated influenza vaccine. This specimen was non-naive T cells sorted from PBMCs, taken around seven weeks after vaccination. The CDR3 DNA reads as TGTGCCAGCAGCCAAGATCGTAACAGGGCCACCTACGAGCAGTACTTC. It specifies CASSQDRNRATYEQYF.